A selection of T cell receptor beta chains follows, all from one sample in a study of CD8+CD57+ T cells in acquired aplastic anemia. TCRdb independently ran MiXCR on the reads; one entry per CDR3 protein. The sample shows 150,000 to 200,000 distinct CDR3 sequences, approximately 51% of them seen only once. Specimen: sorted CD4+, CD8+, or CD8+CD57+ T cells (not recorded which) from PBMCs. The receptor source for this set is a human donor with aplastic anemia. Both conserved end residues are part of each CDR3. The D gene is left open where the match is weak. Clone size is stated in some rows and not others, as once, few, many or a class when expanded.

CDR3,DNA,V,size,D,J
CASSPGGGRDTDTQYF,TGTGCCAGTAGCCCGGGCGGGGGACGGGACACAGATACGCAGTATTTT,TRBV19,many,TRBD2,TRBJ2-3
CASSTTSGGAGGANVLTF,TGTGCCAGCAGCACCACTAGCGGGGGGGCAGGTGGGGCCAACGTCCTGACTTTC,TRBV2,-,TRBD2,TRBJ2-6
CASSSTGTSVTQFF,TGTGCCAGCAGCTCCACCGGGACTAGCGTAACGCAGTTCTTC,TRBV7-3,many,TRBD2,TRBJ2-1
CAISERVNTEAFF,TGTGCCATCAGTGAGAGGGTGAACACTGAAGCTTTCTTT,TRBV10-3,-,-,TRBJ1-1
CASSTTDRDRPYEQYF,TGTGCCAGCAGCACGACCGACAGGGACAGACCCTACGAGCAGTACTTC,TRBV7-8,-,TRBD1,TRBJ2-7
CASSFWAGTDTQYF,TGTGCCAGCAGTTTCTGGGCGGGCACAGATACGCAGTATTTT,TRBV27,-,-,TRBJ2-3
CASSGGTYQETQYF,TGTGCCAGCAGTGGTGGAACGTACCAAGAGACCCAGTACTTC,TRBV6-1,many,-,TRBJ2-5
CASSLLAGAYTGELFF,TGTGCCAGTAGTCTACTAGCGGGGGCCTACACCGGGGAGCTGTTTTTT,TRBV19,many,TRBD2,TRBJ2-2
CSASIQKGEKLFF,TGCAGTGCTAGTATCCAGAAAGGTGAAAAACTGTTTTTT,TRBV20-1,many,-,TRBJ1-4
CASSTLAGEQYF,TGTGCCAGCAGTACACTAGCGGGGGAGCAGTACTTC,TRBV6-1,many,TRBD2,TRBJ2-7
CATSDPGQGITGELFF,TGTGCCACCAGTGATCCGGGACAGGGAATCACCGGGGAGCTGTTTTTT,TRBV24-1,once,TRBD1,TRBJ2-2
CARLVKGQGADGYTF,TGTGCCAGATTGGTTAAGGGACAGGGGGCTGATGGCTACACCTTC,TRBV13,-,TRBD1,TRBJ1-2
CASRDSQETQYF,TGTGCCAGCAGGGACAGCCAAGAGACCCAGTACTTC,TRBV6-5,many,-,TRBJ2-5
CSAWTSGTVEQFF,TGCAGTGCGTGGACTAGCGGGACTGTTGAGCAGTTCTTC,TRBV20-1,-,TRBD2,TRBJ2-1
CASSQELGQGGTDTQYF,TGCGCCAGCAGCCAAGAGCTAGGACAGGGGGGCACAGATACGCAGTATTTT,TRBV4-1,-,TRBD1,TRBJ2-3
CASSHRLAGGISQYF,TGTGCCAGCAGCCACCGTCTAGCGGGGGGGATATCCCAGTACTTC,TRBV7-2,-,TRBD2,TRBJ2-5